The 19 T cell receptor beta chains below all came from one sample that was sequenced in a study of T cell changes during pregnancy in multiple sclerosis. The protocol was immunoSEQ multiplex PCR, while the TCRdb copy is restricted to in-frame clones and leaves out a portion. Of fewer than 60,000 clones listed, 91% are singletons. Material: peripheral blood, obtained after pregnancy. The receptor source for this set is a female donor in good health, enrolled as a control in a pregnancy study.

This clone appeared many times. Other DNA sequences in the sample encode the same CDR3. The gene calls are TRBV6-4 and TRBJ2-1, with 9 bases aligning to TRBD2. V gave up 0 bases and J gave up 3 bases; unmatched junction bases: 0. Looked up from germline, CDR1 is MRHNA and CDR2 is SNTAGT. This CDR3 region has 15 residues. CDR3 sequence: CASSDSSGSYNEQFF. CDR3 nucleotide sequence: TGTGCCAGCAGTGACTCTAGCGGGAGCTACAATGAGCAGTTCTTC.

This rearrangement joins TRBV28 to TRBJ1-2; a weak D match, TRBD1 (6 bases). The CDR3 is 15 residues long. Germline lookup yields CDR1 MDHEN and CDR2 SYDVKM. Between the trimmed V and J ends, which lost 3 bases and 4 bases, there was a span of 15 bases. CDR3 loop: CASSFGGARGYGYTF. CDR3 DNA sequence: TGTGCCAGCAGTTTCGGGGGGGCGAGGGGCTATGGCTACACCTTC.

The chain uses TRBV5-1 and TRBJ2-7, with TRBD1 matching 12 bases. There are 14 residues in the CDR3. V lost 4 bases, J lost 7 bases, and 6 bases stayed unmatched. Germline CDR1 SGHRS, CDR2 YFSETQ. CDR3 sequence reads: CASSQGQGAEEQYF. CDR3 nucleotides: TGCGCCAGCAGCCAGGGACAGGGGGCAGAGGAGCAGTACTTC.

The V call is TRBV19, the J call TRBJ2-3; TRBD2 matches at 10 bases. With 5 bases clipped from V and 0 bases from J, the junction kept 14 bases outside the gene matches. The CDR3 covers 19 residues. Per germline, CDR1 LNHDA and CDR2 SQIVND (reference sequence). CDR3 region: CASSDDRLAGDSSTDTQYF. The DNA for the CDR3 is TGTGCCAGTAGTGACGACCGGCTAGCGGGAGACTCTAGCACAGATACGCAGTATTTT. The whole variable domain, remainder taken from reference TRBV19 and TRBJ2-3, is DGGITQSPKYLFRKEGQNVTLSCEQNLNHDAMYWYRQDPGQGLRLIYYSQIVNDFQKGDIAEGYSVSREKKESFPLTVTSAQKNPTAFYLCASSDDRLAGDSSTDTQYFGPGTRLTVL.

This clone was seen once. The V gene is TRBV7-3, the J gene TRBJ2-1; 8 nucleotides align to TRBD2. Germline CDR1 reads SGHTA; CDR2 reads FQGTGA. After removal of 2 bases from V and 0 bases from J, the junction contained 0 bases not matched to a gene. The CDR3 consists of 15 residues. For the CDR3, the DNA is TGTGCCAGCAGCTTAGGGACTAGCTCCTACAATGAGCAGTTCTTC. Amino acid sequence: CASSLGTSSYNEQFF.

J is TRBJ2-1 and V is TRBV5-8; D is uncertain. CDR1 and CDR2 from the germline V gene are SGHTS and YDEGEE. This CDR3 has 16 residues. The ends were cut back, 0 bases at V and 8 bases at J, with 18 bases in the middle. Here the CDR3 reads CASSLEVLGWSDEQFF. CDR3 DNA: TGTGCCAGCAGCTTGGAAGTCCTAGGTTGGTCCGATGAGCAGTTCTTC.

V and J are TRBV5-6 and TRBJ2-4, with D unclear. V was trimmed by 5 bases and J by 1 base, leaving 10 bases between them. The length of the CDR3 is 14 residues. Germline CDR1 SGHDT, CDR2 YYEEEE. The CDR3 sequence is CASSPVSAKNIQYF. Here the CDR3 DNA reads TGTGCCAGCAGTCCCGTTTCGGCCAAAAACATTCAGTACTTC. The variable domain in full, completed from reference TRBV5-6 and TRBJ2-4, reads DAGVTQSPTHLIKTRGQQVTLRCSPKSGHDTVSWYQQALGQGPQFIFQYYEEEERQRGNFPDRFSGHQFPNYSSELNVNALLLGDSALYLCASSPVSAKNIQYFGAGTRLSVL.

This clone was detected only once. V gene TRBV19 combines with J gene TRBJ2-1, with a tentative D call TRBD2 (5 bases). Germline V gene sequence: CDR1 LNHDA, CDR2 SQIVND (reference sequence). CDR3 size: 14 residues. The V and J ends lost 2 bases and 7 bases respectively, with 12 bases between them. CDR3 bases: TGTGCCAGTAGTATAAGGGTTCGGGGAAATGAGCAGTTCTTC. Translating it yields CASSIRVRGNEQFF.

This clone was counted between two and nine times. The chain joins TRBV7-9 to TRBJ2-7; TRBD2 matches at 11 bases. The V gene's germline CDR1 is SEHNR and CDR2 FQNEAQ (reference sequence). V gave up 5 bases and J gave up 7 bases; unmatched junction bases: 10. The CDR3 sequence is 15 residues long. As DNA, the CDR3 is TGTGCCAGCAGCCTTTTAGCGGGAGGGCCAAGTGAGCAGTACTTC. Translated, it gives CASSLLAGGPSEQYF. The entire variable domain, with the rest obtained from reference TRBV7-9 and TRBJ2-7, is as follows: DTGVSQNPRHKITKRGQNVTFRCDPISEHNRLYWYRQTLGQGPEFLTYFQNEAQLEKSRLLSDRFSAERPKGSFSTLEIQRTEQGDSAMYLCASSLLAGGPSEQYFGPGTRLTVT.

The rearrangement joins TRBV10-3 to TRBJ1-1, with 7 nucleotides matching TRBD1. The germline V gene has CDR1 ENHRY and CDR2 SYGVKD. Trimming took 7 bases from V and 6 from J; bases not matched to a gene: 5. The length of the CDR3 is 12 residues. The CDR3 bases are TGTGCCATCACAGACGGACAGGCTGAAGCTTTCTTT. Protein: CAITDGQAEAFF.

The V call is TRBV5-1, the J call TRBJ1-1; D not certain. Trimming cost V 4 bases and J 1 base, with 11 bases left between them. The CDR3 length is 14 residues. Germline assignment: CDR1 SGHRS and CDR2 YFSETQ. CDR3 region: CASSPWTENTEAFF. The CDR3, as DNA: TGCGCCAGCAGCCCCTGGACTGAGAACACTGAAGCTTTCTTT.

J is TRBJ1-2 and V is TRBV18; weak D call: TRBD1 (6 bases). CDR1 KGHSH and CDR2 LQKENI come from the germline V gene. CDR3 length: 18 amino acids. V lost 3 bases and J lost 1, with 21 bases in between. This chain's CDR3 is CASSPLTGPSAFNYGYTF. DNA of the CDR3: TGTGCCAGCTCACCCCTCACAGGGCCCTCCGCTTTTAACTATGGCTACACCTTC. The whole variable domain, remainder taken from reference TRBV18 and TRBJ1-2, is NAGVMQNPRHLVRRRGQEARLRCSPMKGHSHVYWYRQLPEEGLKFMVYLQKENIIDESGMPKERFSAEFPKEGPSILRIQQVVRGDSAAYFCASSPLTGPSAFNYGYTFGSGTRLTVV.

The rearrangement uses TRBV27 and TRBJ1-6, with 7 positions matching TRBD1. CDR1 is MNHEY and CDR2 is SMNVEV in the germline V gene (reference sequence). V was pared by 6 bases and J by 8 bases, with 1 base of the junction left unmatched. This CDR3 is built from 12 residues. For the CDR3, the DNA is TGTGCCAGCAGCACAGGGGATTCACCCCTCCACTTT. Amino acids: CASSTGDSPLHF.

This clone was seen only a few times. The rearrangement joins TRBV2 to TRBJ1-1, with D perhaps matching TRBD1 (5 bases). The CDR3 sequence is 13 residues long. V was cut by 6 bases and J by 4 bases, with 12 bases left in between. The germline V gene encodes CDR1 SNHLY and CDR2 FYNNEI. The CDR3 region is CASRRGSGTEAFF. The CDR3 nucleotides are TGTGCCAGCAGACGGGGGTCCGGCACTGAAGCTTTCTTT.

The J gene is TRBJ2-2, the V gene TRBV18; D not resolved. CDR3 length: 13 amino acids. Germline-derived CDR1 and CDR2 are KGHSH and LQKENI. Trimming cost V 2 bases and J 8 bases, with 9 bases left between them. CDR3 sequence reads: CASSPWASGELFF. The CDR3, as DNA: TGTGCCAGCTCACCATGGGCGTCGGGGGAGCTGTTTTTT.

This chain connects TRBV9 to TRBJ2-1, with 16 bases lining up with TRBD2. From germline, CDR1 is SGDLS and CDR2 YYNGEE. Trimming took 3 bases from V and 5 from J; bases not matched to a gene: 11. The CDR3 is 19 amino acids. CDR3 sequence: CASSARAGTSGRDHNEQFF. The CDR3 DNA follows: TGTGCCAGCAGCGCTCGCGCCGGGACTAGCGGGAGGGACCACAATGAGCAGTTCTTC.

This clone occurred once. The V and J genes are TRBV19 and TRBJ1-4, with 7 bases that match TRBD1. Germline CDR1 LNHDA, CDR2 SQIVND (reference sequence). The CDR3 has 15 residues. V lost 5 bases and J lost 8; bases outside the gene matches: 11. The CDR3 region is CASSARTGAREKLFF. The CDR3 DNA reads as TGTGCCAGTAGTGCGAGGACAGGCGCGAGGGAAAAACTGTTTTTT.

The chain uses TRBV5-6 and TRBJ2-1; D perhaps matches TRBD1 (6 bases). V shed 4 bases and J shed 6 bases, with 11 bases lying between them. CDR3 length equals 13 residues. Germline values: CDR1 SGHDT, CDR2 YYEEEE. CDR3 DNA sequence: TGTGCCAGCAGCCCCGGACAGCCCAATGAGCAGTTCTTC. Translated, it gives CASSPGQPNEQFF.

This chain connects TRBV2 to TRBJ2-6, with D possibly TRBD2 on 6 matching bases. CDR1 and CDR2 (germline): SNHLY, FYNNEI. Trimming pared 3 bases from V and 1 base from J, leaving 7 bases between. This CDR3 spans 15 amino acids. The DNA for the CDR3 is TGTGCCAGCAGTGAGACTAGATCTGGGGCCAACGTCCTGACTTTC. It codes for CASSETRSGANVLTF.